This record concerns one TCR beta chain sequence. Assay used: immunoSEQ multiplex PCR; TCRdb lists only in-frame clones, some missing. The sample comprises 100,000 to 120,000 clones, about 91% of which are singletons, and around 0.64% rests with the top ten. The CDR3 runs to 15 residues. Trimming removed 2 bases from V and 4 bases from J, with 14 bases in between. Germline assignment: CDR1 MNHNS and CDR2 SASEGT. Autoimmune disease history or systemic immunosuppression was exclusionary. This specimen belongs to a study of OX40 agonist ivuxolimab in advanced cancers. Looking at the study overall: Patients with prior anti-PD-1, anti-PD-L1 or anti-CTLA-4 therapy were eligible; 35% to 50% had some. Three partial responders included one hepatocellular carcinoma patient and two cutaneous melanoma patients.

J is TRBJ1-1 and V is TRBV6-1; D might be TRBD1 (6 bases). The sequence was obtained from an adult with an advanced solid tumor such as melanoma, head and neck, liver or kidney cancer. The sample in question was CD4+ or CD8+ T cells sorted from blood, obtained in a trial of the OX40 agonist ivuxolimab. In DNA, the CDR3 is TGTGCCAGCAGTGAAAGGGCAGGGGAAGGCACTGAAGCTTTCTTT. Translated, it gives CASSERAGEGTEAFF.